Below, one TCR beta chain is given with its context. The sample comes from a study of neoadjuvant anti-PD-1 for oral cavity cancer. Deletions cut 2 bases from V and 9 bases from J, with 20 bases between. This CDR3 contains 15 residues. The germline V gene encodes CDR1 MNHEY and CDR2 SVGAGI. Clones were read by immunoSEQ multiplex PCR, and TCRdb kept only the in-frame ones, dropping some. Here the sample spans over 12,000 clones, more than 65% being singletons. The chain couples TRBV6-5 to TRBJ2-7; D is possibly TRBD2 (6 bases). Here the sequenced sample was PBMCs, taken before nivolumab (anti-PD-1) treatment. This receptor was identified in a person aged 40 to 85 with oral cavity squamous cell carcinoma. CDR3 DNA sequence: TGTGCCAGCAGTTACGAGGCCGGGACTGAAAGAGGGCAGTACTTC. This gives the protein CASSYEAGTERGQYF.